A single TCR beta chain is shown here with its context. Time point specified: pre-treatment sample, taken before nivolumab and TIL therapy. Trimming cost V 4 bases and J 6 bases; bases outside gene matches: 15. This CDR3 is 18 amino acids long. Germline V gives CDR1 SGHTA, CDR2 FQGNSA. The libraries were made with immunoSEQ v3. TCRdb's copy holds only in-frame clones and misses some; the assay was immunoSEQ multiplex PCR. The table shows about 50,000 clones, with 65% to 90% occurring only once. The sample is drawn from a study of TIL therapy for anti-PD-1-resistant metastatic lung cancer. Sample: blood, taken at baseline. The genes are TRBV7-2 and TRBJ2-3; the match to TRBD1 covers 11 bases. This TCR was sampled from a person between 25 and 80 years old with non-small cell lung cancer. CDR3 protein: CASSSRPGQGVVTDTQYF. The DNA of the CDR3 is TGTGCCAGCAGCTCCCGACCGGGACAGGGGGTCGTTACTGATACGCAGTATTTT.